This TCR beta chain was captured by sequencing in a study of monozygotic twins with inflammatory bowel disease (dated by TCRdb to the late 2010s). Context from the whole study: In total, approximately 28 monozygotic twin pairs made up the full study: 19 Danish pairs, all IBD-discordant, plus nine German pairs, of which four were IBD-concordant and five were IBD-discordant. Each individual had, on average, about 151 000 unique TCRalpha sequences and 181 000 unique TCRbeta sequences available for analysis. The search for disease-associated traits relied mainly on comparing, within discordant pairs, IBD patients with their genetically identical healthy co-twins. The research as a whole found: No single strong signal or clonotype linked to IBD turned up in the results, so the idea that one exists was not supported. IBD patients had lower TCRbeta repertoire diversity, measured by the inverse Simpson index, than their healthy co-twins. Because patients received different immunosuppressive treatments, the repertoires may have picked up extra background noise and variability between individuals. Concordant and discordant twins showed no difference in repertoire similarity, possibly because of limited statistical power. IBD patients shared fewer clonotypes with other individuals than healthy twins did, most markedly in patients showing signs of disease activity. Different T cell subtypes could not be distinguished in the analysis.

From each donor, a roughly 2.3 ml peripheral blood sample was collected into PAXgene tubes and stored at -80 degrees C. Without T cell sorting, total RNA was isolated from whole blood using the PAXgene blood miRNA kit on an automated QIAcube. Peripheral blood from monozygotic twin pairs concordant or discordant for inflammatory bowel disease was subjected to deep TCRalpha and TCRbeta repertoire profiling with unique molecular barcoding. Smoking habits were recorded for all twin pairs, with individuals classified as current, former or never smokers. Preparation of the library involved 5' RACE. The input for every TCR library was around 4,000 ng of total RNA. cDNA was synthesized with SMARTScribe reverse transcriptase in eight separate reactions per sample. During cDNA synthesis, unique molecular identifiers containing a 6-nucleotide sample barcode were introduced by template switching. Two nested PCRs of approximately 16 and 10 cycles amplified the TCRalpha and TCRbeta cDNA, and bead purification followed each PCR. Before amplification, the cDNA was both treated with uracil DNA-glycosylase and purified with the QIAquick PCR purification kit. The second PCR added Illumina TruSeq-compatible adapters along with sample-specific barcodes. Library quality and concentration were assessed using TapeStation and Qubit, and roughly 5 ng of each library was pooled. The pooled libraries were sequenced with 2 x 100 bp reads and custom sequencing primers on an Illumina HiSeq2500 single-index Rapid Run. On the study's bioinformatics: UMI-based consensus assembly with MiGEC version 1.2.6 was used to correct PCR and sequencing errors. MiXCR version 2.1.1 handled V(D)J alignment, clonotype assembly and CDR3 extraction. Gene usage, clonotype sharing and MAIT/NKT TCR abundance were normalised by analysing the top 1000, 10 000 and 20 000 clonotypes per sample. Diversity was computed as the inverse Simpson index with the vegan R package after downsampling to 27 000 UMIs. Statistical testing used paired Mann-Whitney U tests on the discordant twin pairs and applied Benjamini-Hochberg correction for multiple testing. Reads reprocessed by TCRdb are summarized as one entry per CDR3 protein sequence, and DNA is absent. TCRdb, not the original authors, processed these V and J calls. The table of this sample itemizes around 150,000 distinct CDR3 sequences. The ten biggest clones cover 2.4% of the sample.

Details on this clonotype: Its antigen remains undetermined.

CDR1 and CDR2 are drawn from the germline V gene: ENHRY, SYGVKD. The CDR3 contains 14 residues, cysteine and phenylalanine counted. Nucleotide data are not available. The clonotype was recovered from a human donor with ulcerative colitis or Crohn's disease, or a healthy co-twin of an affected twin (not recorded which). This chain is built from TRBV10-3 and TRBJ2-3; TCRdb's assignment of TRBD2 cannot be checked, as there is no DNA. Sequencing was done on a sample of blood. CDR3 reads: CAISEYSEVDTQYF.